The following is a TCR beta chain sequence with its context. Its antigen remains unidentified. The time point is: neoterminal ileum biopsy at postoperative endoscopy, about 6 months after surgery. CDR1 and CDR2 (germline): SGHNT, YENEEA. The CDR3 extends over 16 amino acids. V lost 0 bases to trimming and J lost 7 bases; unmatched junction nucleotides: 7. Using immunoSEQ multiplex PCR, the repertoire was profiled, and TCRdb retains in-frame clones only, with some absent. The sample yields about 450 clones, about 89% seen once. This specimen belongs to a study of T cell repertoires in ileal Crohn's disease. Study conclusions and caveats: Mucosal expansions were suggested to be mainly CD8 T cells. Endoscopy was done a median around seven months after surgery.

The sequence was collected from an adult with Crohn's disease. The chain recombines TRBV11-3 with TRBJ2-1; 9 positions agree with TRBD2. The source material was ileal tissue. CDR3 protein: CASSLDAGTSRNEQFF. The CDR3 DNA reads TGTGCCAGCAGCTTAGACGCCGGGACTAGCAGGAATGAGCAGTTCTTC.